This record concerns one T cell receptor (beta chain) sequence. This sample stems from a study of shared clonotypes between healthy human individuals. Original processing methods: Without quality scores, immunoSEQ junctional reads could not be filtered like full-length reads. TCRdb's copy holds only in-frame clones and misses some; the assay was immunoSEQ multiplex PCR. Clonal size and the V and J genes are those of that table, whereas D and trimming came from the DNA. The repertoire holds 1,500,000 or so clones, with approximately 98.5% as singletons. This CDR3 has 14 residues. CDR1 is GTSNPN and CDR2 is SVGIG in the germline V gene (reference sequence). The V end was cut by 4 bases, the J end by 2 bases, with 15 bases between.

V usage is TRBV30 and J usage is TRBJ2-7; D call uncertain. The source is a man younger than 45 in good health. Sequencing used naive CD4+ T cells sorted from blood. Subset here: CD45RA+ positively selected. DNA of the CDR3: TGTGCCTGGAACAGCCACCCAAAAACCTACGAGCAGTACTTC. This sequence encodes CAWNSHPKTYEQYF.